This T cell receptor (beta chain) was recorded in a study of T cell responses to AZD1222 COVID-19 vaccine. This table comes from immunoSEQ multiplex PCR, and its TCRdb copy is limited to in-frame clones, with some not included. The sample lists 150,000 to 180,000 clones, 85% to 90% seen once, with 5.5% in the top ten. Germline V gene sequence: CDR1 SGHRS, CDR2 YFSETQ. V lost 6 bases and J lost 2; bases outside the gene matches: 7. This CDR3 comprises 15 residues. This clone was counted between two and nine times. This sequence joins TRBV5-1 and TRBJ1-4; TRBD1 agrees at 7 bases. This sample comprised peripheral blood, obtained on day 0 of MenACWY control vaccination. The receptor was isolated from an adult in good health. As DNA, the CDR3 is TGCGCCAGCATGAAAGGGGGACAGACTAATGAAAAACTGTTTTTT. Protein: CASMKGGQTNEKLFF. Looking up the rest from reference TRBV5-1 and TRBJ1-4 gives the full variable domain: KAGVTQTPRYLIKTRGQQVTLSCSPISGHRSVSWYQQTPGQGLQFLFEYFSETQRNKGNFPGRFSGRQFSNSRSEMNVSTLELGDSALYLCASMKGGQTNEKLFFGSGTQLSVL.